A selection of T cell receptor beta chains follows, all from one sample in a study of CD8 T cells in Susac syndrome. TCRdb re-analysed the immunoSEQ multiplex PCR reads in MiXCR, keeping a single row per CDR3 protein. The sample consists of 1,500 or so distinct CDR3 sequences, around three fifths of them appearing once. Sequenced input: CD8+ TEMRA cells from PBMCs. The receptors stem from a human donor with Susac syndrome. CDR3s include the opening cysteine and the closing phenylalanine or tryptophan. A D gene is named only where the DNA matches it firmly. Only some rows state a clone size, as once, few, many or a class for expanded clones.

v_gene	d_gene	abundance	j_gene	CDR3nt	CDR3aa
TRBV19	NA	NA	TRBJ1-1	TGTGCCAGTAGTTCGAACACTGAAGCTTTCTTT	CASSSNTEAFF
TRBV2	TRBD1	NA	TRBJ1-5	TGTGCCAGTGGTGAAAGGACAGGGCTTGTTCTAGGCAATCAGCCCCAGCATTTT	CASGERTGLVLGNQPQHF
TRBV7-9	TRBD1	NA	TRBJ2-1	TGTGCCAGCAGCTCGGCCGGGACAGGGATCTACAATGAGCAGTTCTTC	CASSSAGTGIYNEQFF
TRBV4-1	NA	few	TRBJ2-7	TGCGCCAGCAGCCAAGAAGGGCACCCCTCCTACGAGCAGTACTTC	CASSQEGHPSYEQYF
TRBV4-3	TRBD1	few	TRBJ1-1	TGCGCCAGCAGCCACTCAGACCCCGGGACAGAAAACACTGAAGCTTTCTTT	CASSHSDPGTENTEAFF
TRBV4-3	NA	NA	TRBJ1-5	TGCGCCAGCAGCCAAGATTTCAGTTCGGGGCAGCTGGCGCAGCATTTT	CASSQDFSSGQLAQHF
TRBV7-9	NA	NA	TRBJ2-1	TGTGCCAGGAGCTCCGGGTCAGGGATCTACAATGAGCAGTTCTTC	CARSSGSGIYNEQFF
TRBV3-1	NA	NA	TRBJ2-3	TGTGCCAGCAGCCAAGATTTTCGGCCCGGTGATACGCAGTATTTT	CASSQDFRPGDTQYF
TRBV9	NA	NA	TRBJ2-5	TGTGCCAGCAGCCTCCCGGGAGCAGAGACCCAGTACTTC	CASSLPGAETQYF
TRBV25-1	TRBD1	NA	TRBJ2-7	TGTGCCAGCGGACAGGGGGTGGAGGACGAGCAGTACTTC	CASGQGVEDEQYF
TRBV2	NA	NA	TRBJ2-6	TGTGCCAGCAGTCCCTTTGCTTACCCGATACAAAGTCGGGCCAACGTCCTGACTTTC	CASSPFAYPIQSRANVLTF
TRBV4-3	NA	few	TRBJ1-6	TGCGCCAGCAGCCAAGATTTGGACAGCTCCTATAATTCACCCCTCCACTTT	CASSQDLDSSYNSPLHF
TRBV20-1	TRBD2	NA	TRBJ2-1	TGCAGTGCGGAACCGCGGGGGGAGGGTGAGCAGTTCTTC	CSAEPRGEGEQFF
TRBV6-1	TRBD2	NA	TRBJ2-5	TGTGCCAGCAGTATGGGGACTAGCCTCTCCGGGGAGACCCTTCAGTACTTC	CASSMGTSLSGETLQYF
TRBV7-9	TRBD1	NA	TRBJ2-1	TGTGCCAGCTGCTCCGGGACAGGTATCTACAATGAGCAGTTCTTC	CASCSGTGIYNEQFF
TRBV2	TRBD2	once	TRBJ2-5	TGTGCCAGCAGTGTACCGGGGGGGCCGAGGGAGACCCAGTACTTC	CASSVPGGPRETQYF
TRBV6-1	NA	NA	TRBJ2-3	TGTGCCAGCAGTGAAGCGCAGCTAGCCCAGGGTACGCAGTATTTT	CASSEAQLAQGTQYF
TRBV19	NA	NA	TRBJ2-1	TGTGCCAGTAGTATTACGGGGATTACCTACAATGAGCAGTTCTTC	CASSITGITYNEQFF
TRBV25-1	NA	NA	TRBJ1-5	TGTGCCAGCAGCTTTGGGGATCTCCAGCATTTT	CASSFGDLQHF
TRBV4-1	TRBD1	few	TRBJ2-7	TGCGCCAGCAGCCAAGATAAACAGGGGGTGGGCGAGCAGTACTTC	CASSQDKQGVGEQYF
TRBV6-5	TRBD1	NA	TRBJ1-2	TGTGCCAGCAGTTACTCGGGAGGGGGCAAAAGCTATGGCTACACCTTC	CASSYSGGGKSYGYTF
TRBV10-3	NA	NA	TRBJ1-1	TGTGCCATCAGTGAGGCCGGGAAACAAACTGAAGCTTTCTTT	CAISEAGKQTEAFF
TRBV11-3	TRBD2	few	TRBJ2-1	TGTGCCAGCAGCTCTCGGGAGGGGGGCTCCTACAATGAGCAGTTCTTC	CASSSREGGSYNEQFF
TRBV6-4	TRBD1	few	TRBJ2-3	TGTGCCAGCAGTGGGACAGGGGGCACAGATACGCAGTATTTT	CASSGTGGTDTQYF
TRBV9	TRBD1	large	TRBJ1-2	TGTGCCAGCAGCGCATCCGGGACAGGGAGGCTTGGCGGCTACACCTTC	CASSASGTGRLGGYTF
TRBV3-1	TRBD2	NA	TRBJ2-5	TGTGCCAGCAGCCAAGATGTAGCGGGCCTCCGGGTGACCCAGTACTTC	CASSQDVAGLRVTQYF
TRBV27	TRBD2	NA	TRBJ2-1	TGTGCCCGCCCCGGGGGACTAGCGGGGGGGCATGAGCAGTTCTTC	CARPGGLAGGHEQFF
TRBV11-2	NA	NA	TRBJ1-5	TGTGCCAGCAGCTTAGGGCTGGGACTCCCCGACGATCAGCCCCAGCATTTT	CASSLGLGLPDDQPQHF
TRBV20-1	NA	NA	TRBJ1-1	TGCAGTGCTAGTTCAGGGTACACTGAAGCTTTCTTT	CSASSGYTEAFF
TRBV20-1	TRBD2	once	TRBJ2-2	TGCAGTGCTAGAGATCAGTGGACTAGCGGGGACACCGGGGAGCTGTTTTTT	CSARDQWTSGDTGELFF
TRBV2	NA	large	TRBJ1-2	TGTGCCAGCAGTGGACAAAGTAACTATGGCTACACCTTC	CASSGQSNYGYTF